This TCR beta chain was sequenced in a study of shared clonotypes between healthy human individuals. General study points: Between a handful of donors, naive CD4 clonotypes were shared at a level of around 4.8%.

It was into CD45RA+ naive and CD45RA-negative memory subsets that the CD4+ cells were split. The input for sorted-subset replicate PCRs was approximately 210 ng DNA, around 27,000 T cell genomes. Using immunoSEQ multiplex PCR, the repertoire was profiled, and TCRdb retains in-frame clones only, with some absent. Of around 2,000,000 clones listed, roughly 94% are singletons. About this clone: What it binds is not known.

Germline V gives CDR1 MDHEN, CDR2 SYDVKM. CDR3 length equals 14 residues. The junction had 2 bases not matched to a gene; V was cut back by 4 bases and J by 5 bases. Sequenced input: naive CD4+ T cells sorted from blood. Subset in this sample: CD45RA+ positively selected. This clonotype originated in a man aged 18-30 years in good health. The chain has TRBV28 and TRBJ1-4; TRBD1 agrees at 9 bases. CDR3 loop: CASSWTGENEKLFF. The CDR3 nucleotides are TGTGCCAGCAGTTGGACAGGGGAAAATGAAAAACTGTTTTTT.